The clone carrying this T cell receptor beta chain has just a few counts. Antigen specificity is unknown. Germline V gives CDR1 DFQATT, CDR2 SNEGSKA (reference sequence). The CDR3 consists of 14 residues. Trimming stripped 6 bases from V and 0 bases from J, with 12 bases between. The sample originates from a study of CD8 T cells in ankylosing spondylitis. Study-wide points: Seven to nine highly homologous variants formed a TCR beta motif that appeared characteristic of ankylosing spondylitis blood. Previous work reported some of these motif variants in the synovial fluid and blood of reactive arthritis.

TCRdb redid the calling of the 5' RACE reads with MiXCR, one entry per CDR3 protein. The sample includes 350,000 to 550,000 distinct CDR3 sequences, approximately 26% of them seen just once. What was sequenced was blood, either unsorted or a sorted T cell fraction (not recorded which). This chain connects TRBV20-1 to TRBJ1-3; D is possibly TRBD1 (5 bases). This receptor was taken from a male donor with ankylosing spondylitis. In DNA form, the CDR3 reads TGCAGTGCCCCTACCGGGACCTCTGGAAACACCATATATTTT. This gives the protein CSAPTGTSGNTIYF.